One sample yielded the 17 T cell receptor beta chains listed below, sequenced in a study of Ad26.COV2.S vaccination and SARS-CoV-2 variants. Treatment described: approximately 18 received Ad26.COV2.S at low or high dose, single or two shots; about 5 received placebo; per-sample allocation not given. Following the first vaccine or placebo injection, samples were taken on day 63. Profiled with immunoSEQ multiplex PCR; TCRdb holds only in-frame clones, not every one. The sample contains around 350,000 clones, approximately 85% of which appear only once. The material sequenced was peripheral blood, taken in a trial of Ad26.COV2.S vaccine versus placebo. These receptors were obtained from a person between 18 and 60 years old who received the Ad26.COV2.S COVID-19 vaccine or a placebo.

The chain combines TRBV19 with TRBJ2-7; D is perhaps TRBD1 (5 bases). CDR1 and CDR2 (germline): LNHDA, SQIVND (reference sequence). CDR3 length: 16 residues. The V and J ends lost 4 bases and 1 base respectively, with 17 bases between them. The CDR3 nucleotides read TGTGCCAGTAGTACACACCTGAGACAGCTGTCCTACGAGCAGTACTTC. Protein sequence: CASSTHLRQLSYEQYF.

The chain employs TRBV18 and TRBJ1-5; TRBD1 agrees at 8 bases. Looked up from germline, CDR1 is KGHSH and CDR2 is LQKENI. The CDR3 has 15 residues. V trimming: 2 bases; J trimming: 2 bases; junction bases outside the gene matches: 2. Here the CDR3 DNA reads TGTGCCAGCTCACCAAGGGGACAGGGCAATCAGCCCCAGCATTTT. It codes for CASSPRGQGNQPQHF.

In DNA form, the CDR3 reads TGTGCCAGCACCACAGCGGGGTTGAATGAGCAGTTCTTC. It yields the protein CASTTAGLNEQFF. The V call is TRBV12-3 or TRBV12-4, the J call TRBJ2-1; 7 nucleotides line up with TRBD2. V was pared by 7 bases and J by 7 bases, with 7 bases of the junction left unmatched. The CDR3 runs 13 residues.

This clone was picked up a small number of times. Within the sample, other DNA sequences also encode this same CDR3. The chain recombines TRBV5-1 with TRBJ1-4, with 8 bases identical to TRBD1. The CDR3 is made up of 14 amino acids. Losses at the gene ends were 2 bases for V and 4 bases for J; bases not matched to a gene: 1. Germline V CDR1 and CDR2: SGHRS, YFSETQ. The CDR3 reads CASSLGQGNEKLFF. CDR3 coding DNA: TGCGCCAGCAGCTTAGGACAGGGTAATGAAAAACTGTTTTTT.

The V and J genes are TRBV6-1 and TRBJ2-7, with D maybe TRBD1 (5 bases). CDR1 is MNHNS and CDR2 is SASEGT in the germline V gene. The V end lost 3 bases, the J end lost 4 bases, and 16 bases lay between the germline ends. This CDR3 contains 15 residues. The CDR3: CASSDQGRAGYEQYF. The CDR3 DNA is TGTGCCAGCAGTGACCAGGGCAGGGCCGGGTACGAGCAGTACTTC.

The chain uses TRBV6-2 or TRBV6-3 and TRBJ1-5; D ambiguous. Per the germline V gene, CDR1 is MNHEY and CDR2 is SVGEGT. The CDR3 is made up of 17 amino acids. V dropped 1 base and J dropped 1 base, with 14 bases sitting between them. For the CDR3, the DNA is TGTGCCAGCAGTTACTTTTCTGGGTTTGAAAGCAATCAGCCCCAGCATTTT. It yields the protein CASSYFSGFESNQPQHF.

V gene TRBV29-1 combines with J gene TRBJ2-6; D is uncertain. V shed 2 bases and J shed 0 bases, with 2 bases lying between them. This CDR3 spans 13 amino acids. Looked up from germline, CDR1 is SQVTM and CDR2 is ANQGSEA. The CDR3 DNA is TGCAGCGTTGAAAGCTCTGGGGCCAACGTCCTGACTTTC. Its translation is CSVESSGANVLTF.

The chain is built from TRBV18 and TRBJ2-1, with TRBD2 matching over 9 bases. CDR3 length equals 15 residues. V lost 4 bases and J lost 6; bases outside the gene matches: 7. Germline V lookup: CDR1 KGHSH, CDR2 LQKENI. The CDR3 bases are TGTGCCAGCTCACTCGGGACTAGCACGTTCAATGAGCAGTTCTTC. This sequence encodes CASSLGTSTFNEQFF.

This clone occurred once. The chain recombines TRBV2 with TRBJ1-6; unclear D gene. The CDR3 totals 11 residues. Germline loops: CDR1 SNHLY, CDR2 FYNNEI. The V gene lost 9 bases and the J gene lost 8 bases, with 8 bases spanning the gap. CDR3 in amino acids: CASRIHSPLHF. The CDR3 DNA reads as TGTGCCAGTAGGATTCATTCACCCCTCCACTTT. Combining the CDR3 with reference TRBV2 and TRBJ1-6 gives the whole variable domain EPEVTQTPSHQVTQMGQEVILRCVPISNHLYFYWYRQILGQKVEFLVSFYNNEISEKSEIFDDQFSVERPDGSNFTLKIRSTKLEDSAMYFCASRIHSPLHFGNGTRLTVT.

The chain joins TRBV5-4 to TRBJ2-7; D might be TRBD2 (5 bases). This CDR3 is built from 14 residues. Germline lookup yields CDR1 SGHNT and CDR2 YYREEE (reference sequence). The V and J ends lost 1 base and 0 bases respectively, with 8 bases between them. CDR3 in amino acids: CASSLTGSSYEQYF. CDR3 sequence (DNA): TGTGCCAGCAGCTTGACGGGGAGCTCCTACGAGCAGTACTTC.

The table lists this clone with a few counts. The chain is built from TRBV19 and TRBJ2-3, with 11 bases lining up with TRBD2. The ends lost 5 bases at V and 5 bases at J; junction bases unmatched: 3. Germline CDR1 reads LNHDA; CDR2 reads SQIVND (reference sequence). CDR3 length: 14 amino acids. The DNA of the CDR3 is TGTGCCAGTAGTGGGACTAGCGGTCTAGATACGCAGTATTTT. It specifies CASSGTSGLDTQYF. Together with reference TRBV19 and TRBJ2-3, the CDR3 gives the full variable domain: DGGITQSPKYLFRKEGQNVTLSCEQNLNHDAMYWYRQDPGQGLRLIYYSQIVNDFQKGDIAEGYSVSREKKESFPLTVTSAQKNPTAFYLCASSGTSGLDTQYFGPGTRLTVL.

The chain has TRBV5-8 and TRBJ1-5; no definite D call. Deletions cut 4 bases from V and 4 bases from J, with 6 bases between. This CDR3 has 12 amino acids. Looked up from germline, CDR1 is SGHTS and CDR2 is YDEGEE. CDR3: CASSLGNQPQHF. CDR3 bases: TGTGCCAGCAGCCTAGGGAATCAGCCCCAGCATTTT.

The chain carries TRBV3-1 (or the pseudogene TRBV3-2) and TRBJ2-5, with TRBD1 matching 11 bases. The ends lost 6 bases at V and 0 bases at J; junction bases unmatched: 12. The CDR3 runs to 18 residues. Germline V gene lookup returns CDR1 LGHDT and CDR2 YNNKEL (reference sequence). This CDR3 reads CASSHSGTGGLHQETQYF. DNA for the CDR3: TGTGCCAGCAGTCATTCCGGGACAGGGGGGTTGCACCAAGAGACCCAGTACTTC.

The chain recombines TRBV7-4 with TRBJ2-3; TRBD1 agrees at 9 bases. The CDR3 covers 18 residues. V lost 2 bases, J lost 2 bases, and 11 bases stayed unmatched. Looked up from germline, CDR1 is SGHVT and CDR2 is SQSDAQ. CDR3 region: CASSLKQGAPRSTDTQYF. DNA of the CDR3: TGTGCCAGCAGCTTAAAACAGGGGGCGCCTAGGTCCACAGATACGCAGTATTTT. Full variable domain (rest looked up from reference TRBV7-4 and TRBJ2-3): GAGVSQSPRYKVAKRGRDVALRCDSISGHVTLYWYRQTLGQGSEVLTYSQSDAQRDKSGRPSGRFSAERPERSVSTLKIQRTEQGDSAVYLCASSLKQGAPRSTDTQYFGPGTRLTVL.

The genes are TRBV5-4 and TRBJ2-7; TRBD2 is a possible D gene (5 bases). The V gene lost 0 bases and the J gene lost 0 bases, with 10 bases spanning the gap. CDR3 length equals 15 residues. Germline values: CDR1 SGHNT, CDR2 YYREEE (reference sequence). Here the CDR3 DNA reads TGTGCCAGCAGCTTGGAGGTGGGGAGCTCCTACGAGCAGTACTTC. Protein: CASSLEVGSSYEQYF.

CDR3 amino acids: CASSFRGNEQFF. Here the CDR3 DNA reads TGCGCCAGCAGCTTTAGGGGAAATGAGCAGTTCTTC. This chain connects TRBV5-1 to TRBJ2-1, with a tentative D call TRBD1 (5 bases). The germline gives CDR1 SGHRS, CDR2 YFSETQ. Trimming removed 2 bases at V and 7 bases at J, with 7 bases between. CDR3 length equals 12 residues.

CDR3 amino acids: CASGLVTSGSDTQYF. The CDR3 DNA reads TGTGCTAGTGGTTTAGTGACTAGCGGATCAGATACGCAGTATTTT. The genes are TRBV12-5 and TRBJ2-3; 9 bases line up with TRBD2. The CDR3 runs to 15 residues. The trim removed 3 bases at V and 4 bases at J, leaving 5 bases unmatched. CDR1 and CDR2 from the germline V gene are LGHNT and FRNRAP.